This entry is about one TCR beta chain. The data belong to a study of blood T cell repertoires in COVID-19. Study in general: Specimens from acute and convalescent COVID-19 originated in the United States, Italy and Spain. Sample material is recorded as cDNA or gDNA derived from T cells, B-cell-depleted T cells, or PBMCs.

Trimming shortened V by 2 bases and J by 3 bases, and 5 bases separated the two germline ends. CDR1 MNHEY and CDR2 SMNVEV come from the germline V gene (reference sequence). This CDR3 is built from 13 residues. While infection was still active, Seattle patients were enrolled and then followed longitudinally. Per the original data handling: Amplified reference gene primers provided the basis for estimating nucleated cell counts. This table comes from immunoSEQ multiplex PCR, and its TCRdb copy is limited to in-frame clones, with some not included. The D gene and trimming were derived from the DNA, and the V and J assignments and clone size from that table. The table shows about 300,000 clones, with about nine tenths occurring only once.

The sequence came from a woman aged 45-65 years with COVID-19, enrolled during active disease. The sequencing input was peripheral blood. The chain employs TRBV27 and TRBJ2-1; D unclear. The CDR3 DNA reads TGTGCCAGCAGTTTACCTAGCTACAATGAGCAGTTCTTC. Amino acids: CASSLPSYNEQFF.